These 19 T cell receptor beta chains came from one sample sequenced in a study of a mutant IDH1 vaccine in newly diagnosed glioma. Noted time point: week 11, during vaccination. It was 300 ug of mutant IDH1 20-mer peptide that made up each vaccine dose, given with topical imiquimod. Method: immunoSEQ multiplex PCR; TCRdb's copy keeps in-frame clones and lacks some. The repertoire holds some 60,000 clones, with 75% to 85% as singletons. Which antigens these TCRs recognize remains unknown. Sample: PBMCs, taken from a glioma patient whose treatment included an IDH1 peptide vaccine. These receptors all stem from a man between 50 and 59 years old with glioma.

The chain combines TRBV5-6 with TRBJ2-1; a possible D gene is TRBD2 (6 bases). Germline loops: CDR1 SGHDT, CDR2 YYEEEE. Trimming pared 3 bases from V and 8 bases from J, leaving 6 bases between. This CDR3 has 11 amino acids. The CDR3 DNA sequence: TGTGCCAGCAGCTCTAGCGATGAGCAGTTCTTC. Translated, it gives CASSSSDEQFF.

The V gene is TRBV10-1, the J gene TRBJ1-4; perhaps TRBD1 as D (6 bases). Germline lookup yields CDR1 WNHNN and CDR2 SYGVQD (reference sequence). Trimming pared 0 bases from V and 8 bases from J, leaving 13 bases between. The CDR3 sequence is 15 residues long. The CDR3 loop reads CASSESSGAREKLFF. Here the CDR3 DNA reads TGCGCCAGCAGTGAGTCATCGGGGGCGCGCGAAAAACTGTTTTTT.

The CDR3 DNA reads as TGTGCCAGCAGCCGAATGACAGGCCAAACGGGGGAAAAACTGTTTTTT. Translating gives CASSRMTGQTGEKLFF. The V call is TRBV7-6, the J call TRBJ1-4, with a tentative D call TRBD1 (6 bases). Between the trimmed V and J ends, which lost 5 bases and 8 bases, there was a span of 21 bases. This CDR3 is 16 amino acids long. Germline lookup yields CDR1 SGHVS and CDR2 FNYEAQ.

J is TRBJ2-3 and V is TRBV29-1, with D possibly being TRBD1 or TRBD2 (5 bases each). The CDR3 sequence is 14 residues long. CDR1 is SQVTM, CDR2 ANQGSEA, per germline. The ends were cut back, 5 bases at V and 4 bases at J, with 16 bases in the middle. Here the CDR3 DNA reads TGCAGCGTTTCTGAGGGGTCTTTAGCAGATACGCAGTATTTT. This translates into CSVSEGSLADTQYF.

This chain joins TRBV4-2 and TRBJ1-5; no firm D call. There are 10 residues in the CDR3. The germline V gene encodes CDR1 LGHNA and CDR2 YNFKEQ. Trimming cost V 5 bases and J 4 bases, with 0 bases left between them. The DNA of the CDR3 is TGTGCCAGCAGCAATCAGCCCCAGCATTTT. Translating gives CASSNQPQHF.

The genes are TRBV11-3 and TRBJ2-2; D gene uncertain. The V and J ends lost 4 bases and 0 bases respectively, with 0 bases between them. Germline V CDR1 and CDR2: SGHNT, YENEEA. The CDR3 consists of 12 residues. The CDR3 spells CASSSNTGELFF. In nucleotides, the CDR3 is TGTGCCAGCAGCTCGAACACCGGGGAGCTGTTTTTT.

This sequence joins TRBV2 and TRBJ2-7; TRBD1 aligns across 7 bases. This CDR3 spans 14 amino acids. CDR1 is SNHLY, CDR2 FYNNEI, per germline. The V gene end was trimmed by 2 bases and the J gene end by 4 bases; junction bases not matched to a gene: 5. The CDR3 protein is CASSEQGRGYEQYF. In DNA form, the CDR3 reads TGTGCCAGCAGTGAACAGGGCAGGGGGTACGAGCAGTACTTC.

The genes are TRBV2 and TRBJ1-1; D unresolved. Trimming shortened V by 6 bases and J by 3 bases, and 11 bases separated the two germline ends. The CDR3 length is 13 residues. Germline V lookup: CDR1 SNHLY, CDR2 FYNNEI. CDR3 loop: CASRDHPDTEAFF. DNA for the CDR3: TGTGCCAGCAGGGACCACCCGGACACTGAAGCTTTCTTT.

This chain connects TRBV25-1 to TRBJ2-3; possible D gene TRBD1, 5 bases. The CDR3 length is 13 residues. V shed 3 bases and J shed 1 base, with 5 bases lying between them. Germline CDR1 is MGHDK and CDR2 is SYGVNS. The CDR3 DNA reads TGTGCCAGCAGTGACAGGGGCACAGATACGCAGTATTTT. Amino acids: CASSDRGTDTQYF.

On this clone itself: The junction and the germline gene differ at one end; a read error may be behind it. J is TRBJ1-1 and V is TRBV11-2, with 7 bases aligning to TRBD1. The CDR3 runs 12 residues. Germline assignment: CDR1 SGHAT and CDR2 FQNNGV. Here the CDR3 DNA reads TGTGCCAGCAGCTTATACGGGACAGCCCTGACATTT. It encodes CASSLYGTALTF. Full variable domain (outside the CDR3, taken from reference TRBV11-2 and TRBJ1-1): EAGVAQSPRYKIIEKRQSVAFWCNPISGHATLYWYQQILGQGPKLLIQFQNNGVVDDSQLPKDRFSAERLKGVDSTLKIQPAKLEDSAVYLCASSLYGTALTFGQGTRLTVV.

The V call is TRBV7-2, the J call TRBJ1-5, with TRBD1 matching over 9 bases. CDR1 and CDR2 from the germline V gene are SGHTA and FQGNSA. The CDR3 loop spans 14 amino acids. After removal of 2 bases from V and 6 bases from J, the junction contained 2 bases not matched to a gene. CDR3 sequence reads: CASSLTGQGQPQHF. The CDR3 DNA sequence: TGTGCCAGCAGCTTAACGGGACAGGGTCAGCCCCAGCATTTT.

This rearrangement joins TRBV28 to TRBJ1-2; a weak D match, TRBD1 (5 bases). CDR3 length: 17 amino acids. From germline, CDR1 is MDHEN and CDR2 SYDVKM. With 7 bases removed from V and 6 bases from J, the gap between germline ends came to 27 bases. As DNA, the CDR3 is TGTGCCAGCACGCCCGGCCCTCAGGGAACCCGACTTCATGGCTACACCTTC. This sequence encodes CASTPGPQGTRLHGYTF.

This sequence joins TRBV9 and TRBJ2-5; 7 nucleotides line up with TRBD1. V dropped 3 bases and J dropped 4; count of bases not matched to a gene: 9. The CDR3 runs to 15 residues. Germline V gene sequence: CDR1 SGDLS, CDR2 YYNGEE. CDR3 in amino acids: CASSASTGQGETQYF. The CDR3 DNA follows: TGTGCCAGCAGCGCCTCGACAGGGCAGGGAGAGACCCAGTACTTC. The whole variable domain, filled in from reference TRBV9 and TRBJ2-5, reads DSGVTQTPKHLITATGQRVTLRCSPRSGDLSVYWYQQSLDQGLQFLIQYYNGEERAKGNILERFSAQQFPDLHSELNLSSLELGDSALYFCASSASTGQGETQYFGPGTRLLVL.

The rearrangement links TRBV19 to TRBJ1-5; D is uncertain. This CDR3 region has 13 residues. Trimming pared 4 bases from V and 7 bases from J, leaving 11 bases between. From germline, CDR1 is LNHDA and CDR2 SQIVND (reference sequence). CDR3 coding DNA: TGTGCCAGTAGTAATAGGGAACGACAGCCCCAGCATTTT. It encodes CASSNRERQPQHF.

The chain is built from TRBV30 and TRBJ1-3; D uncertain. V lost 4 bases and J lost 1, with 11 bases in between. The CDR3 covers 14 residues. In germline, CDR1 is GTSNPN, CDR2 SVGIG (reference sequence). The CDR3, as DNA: TGTGCCTGGAAAGTTCTTAGATCTGGAAACACCATATATTTT. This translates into CAWKVLRSGNTIYF.

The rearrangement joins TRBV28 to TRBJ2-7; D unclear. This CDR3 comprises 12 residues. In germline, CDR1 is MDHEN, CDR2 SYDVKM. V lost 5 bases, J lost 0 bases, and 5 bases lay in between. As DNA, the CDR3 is TGTGCCAGCAGTACAGACTCCTACGAGCAGTACTTC. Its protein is CASSTDSYEQYF. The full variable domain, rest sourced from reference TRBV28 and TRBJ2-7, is DVKVTQSSRYLVKRTGEKVFLECVQDMDHENMFWYRQDPGLGLRLIYFSYDVKMKEKGDIPEGYSVSREKKERFSLILESASTNQTSMYLCASSTDSYEQYFGPGTRLTVT.

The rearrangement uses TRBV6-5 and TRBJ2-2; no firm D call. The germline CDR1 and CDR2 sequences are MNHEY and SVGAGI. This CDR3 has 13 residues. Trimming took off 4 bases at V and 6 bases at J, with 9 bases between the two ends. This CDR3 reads CASSWANPGELFF. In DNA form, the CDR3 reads TGTGCCAGCAGTTGGGCCAACCCCGGGGAGCTGTTTTTT.

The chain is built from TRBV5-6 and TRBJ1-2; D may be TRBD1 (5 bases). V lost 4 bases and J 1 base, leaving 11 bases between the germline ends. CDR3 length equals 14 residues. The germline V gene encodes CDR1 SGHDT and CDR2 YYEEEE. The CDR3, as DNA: TGTGCCAGCAGCCCGCTAGACAGTAACTATGGCTACACCTTC. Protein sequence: CASSPLDSNYGYTF.

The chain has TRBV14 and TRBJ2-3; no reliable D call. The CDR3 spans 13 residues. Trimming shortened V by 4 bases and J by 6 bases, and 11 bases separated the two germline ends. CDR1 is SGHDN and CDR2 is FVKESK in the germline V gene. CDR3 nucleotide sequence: TGTGCCAGCAGCCCCCTGGGGTCCGATACGCAGTATTTT. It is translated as CASSPLGSDTQYF.